Below are 32 T cell receptor beta chains sequenced from a single sample in a study of response to subunit inactivated influenza vaccine. TCRdb re-called the RT-PCR reads through MiXCR, storing one row per CDR3 protein. The sample carries around 760,000 distinct CDR3 sequences, approximately 15% recorded once. This material consisted of PBMCs from blood, taken 14 to 15 days before vaccination. The receptor source for this set is a man aged 50 to 59 who received an inactivated influenza vaccine.

The chain is built from TRBV18 and TRBJ1-5; D unresolved. The CDR3 runs 13 residues. Germline lookup yields CDR1 KGHSH and CDR2 LQKENI. Between the trimmed V and J ends, which lost 6 bases and 5 bases, there was a span of 11 bases. The CDR3 region has the DNA TGTGCCAGCTCTGAAAAGAGGGATCAGCCCCAGCATTTT. Protein: CASSEKRDQPQHF.

This chain uses TRBV20-1 with TRBJ2-5; 7 bases map to TRBD1. There are 16 residues in the CDR3. Trimming cost V 5 bases and J 4 bases; bases outside gene matches: 16. The germline CDR1 and CDR2 sequences are DFQATT and SNEGSKA (reference sequence). The CDR3 bases are TGCAGTGCTTACAGGGGACGACTGATTGGTGGAGAGACCCAGTACTTC. Translated: CSAYRGRLIGGETQYF.

The chain couples TRBV11-2 to TRBJ1-4; a possible D gene is TRBD1 (5 bases). Trimming removed 3 bases from V and 0 bases from J, with 8 bases in between. Germline CDR1 SGHAT, CDR2 FQNNGV. The CDR3 runs 15 residues. In nucleotides, the CDR3 is TGTGCCAGCAGCTTCAAACAGGCAACTAATGAAAAACTGTTTTTT. Residues: CASSFKQATNEKLFF.

The chain combines TRBV4-1 with TRBJ2-1; a weak D match, TRBD1 (5 bases). V lost 4 bases and J lost 8, with 15 bases in between. Per germline, CDR1 MGHRA and CDR2 YSYEKL. There are 14 residues in the CDR3. The CDR3 nucleotides are TGCGCCAGCAGCCGTACCCCAAGGGGCGATGAGCAGTTCTTC. This translates into CASSRTPRGDEQFF.

V usage is TRBV2 and J usage is TRBJ2-5, with D possibly being TRBD2 (5 bases). V shed 7 bases and J shed 5 bases, with 20 bases lying between them. The CDR3 has 15 amino acids. Per the germline V gene, CDR1 is SNHLY and CDR2 is FYNNEI. The CDR3 is CASTRGVGLRETQYF. The CDR3 DNA reads as TGTGCCAGCACCCGAGGCGTAGGACTCCGGGAGACCCAGTACTTC.

This clonotype turned up a few times. The chain recombines TRBV6-1 with TRBJ1-2; the D gene is possibly TRBD1 (5 bases). Germline-derived CDR1 and CDR2 are MNHNS and SASEGT. This CDR3 spans 13 amino acids. V lost 8 bases and J lost 9, with 19 bases in between. The CDR3 is CASATPGLDSYTF. CDR3 DNA sequence: TGTGCCAGCGCTACCCCGGGACTTGATAGCTACACCTTC.

The chain combines TRBV5-1 with TRBJ2-1; D unclear. Germline V gene data show CDR1 as SGHRS and CDR2 as YFSETQ. V gave up 3 bases and J gave up 10 bases, with 17 bases separating them. The CDR3 runs to 14 residues. CDR3 loop: CASSSDDPLGEQFF. The CDR3 DNA reads as TGCGCCAGCAGCTCCGATGATCCCCTCGGGGAGCAGTTCTTC.

In its sample, this clonotype was seen many times. In DNA form, the CDR3 reads TGCAGCGTTGTTACGGGGGGGCATCCCGGGGAGCTGTTTTTT. Protein product: CSVVTGGHPGELFF. The chain uses TRBV29-1 and TRBJ2-2; 8 bases fit TRBD2. Per germline, CDR1 SQVTM and CDR2 ANQGSEA. This CDR3 has 14 residues. The V gene end was trimmed by 4 bases and the J gene end by 6 bases; junction bases not matched to a gene: 7.

The sample holds a few counts of this clonotype. V is TRBV20-1 and J is TRBJ1-5, with a tentative D call TRBD1 (6 bases). Trimming shortened V by 5 bases and J by 12 bases, and 14 bases separated the two germline ends. Germline V gene data show CDR1 as DFQATT and CDR2 as SNEGSKA (reference sequence). This CDR3 is built from 11 residues. CDR3 sequence: CSAAQGRLQHF. In DNA form, the CDR3 reads TGCAGTGCTGCACAGGGACGACTCCAGCATTTT.

The chain carries TRBV9 and TRBJ1-2, with D tentatively TRBD1 (5 bases). Germline CDR1 is SGDLS and CDR2 is YYNGEE. CDR3 size: 15 residues. The V end was cut by 0 bases, the J end by 1 base, with 10 bases between. CDR3 sequence: CASSVGMGVNYGYTF. In nucleotides, the CDR3 is TGTGCCAGCAGCGTAGGAATGGGGGTTAACTATGGCTACACCTTC.

This clonotype has at least ten counts. V gene TRBV14 combines with J gene TRBJ2-2, with no clear D. The germline V and J ends were trimmed by 1 base and 7 bases, with 16 bases remaining between them. Germline CDR1 and CDR2: SGHDN and FVKESK. CDR3 length: 16 residues. Here the CDR3 reads CASSQGATRAYGELFF. In DNA, the CDR3 is TGTGCCAGCAGCCAAGGTGCGACGCGCGCATACGGGGAGCTGTTTTTT.

The chain uses TRBV3-1 and TRBJ1-1; D possibly corresponds to TRBD1 (6 bases). This CDR3 is built from 15 residues. The germline V gene has CDR1 LGHDT and CDR2 YNNKEL (reference sequence). V was pared by 3 bases and J by 4 bases, with 15 bases between. The CDR3 loop reads CASSHTSPGATEAFF. In DNA form, the CDR3 reads TGTGCCAGCAGCCACACGTCCCCGGGGGCCACTGAAGCTTTCTTT.

J is TRBJ2-1 and V is TRBV5-1; either TRBD1 or TRBD2 may fit D (5 bases each). Per the germline V gene, CDR1 is SGHRS and CDR2 is YFSETQ. The CDR3 consists of 15 residues. Deletions cut 0 bases from V and 2 bases from J, with 9 bases between. The CDR3 DNA sequence: TGCGCCAGCAGCTTGGGGGGGAAGACCTACAATGAGCAGTTCTTC. Encoded protein: CASSLGGKTYNEQFF.

This clonotype has just a few counts. The V call is TRBV30, the J call TRBJ2-2; D possibly corresponds to TRBD2 (6 bases). Germline V gives CDR1 GTSNPN, CDR2 SVGIG (reference sequence). The CDR3 sequence is 17 residues long. Trimming took off 2 bases at V and 3 bases at J, with 19 bases between the two ends. The CDR3 loop is CAWSRSRDFLYTGELFF. CDR3 coding DNA: TGTGCCTGGAGTCGGTCCCGGGACTTTCTCTACACCGGGGAGCTGTTTTTT.

This chain connects TRBV7-9 to TRBJ2-7, with TRBD1 as a possible D gene (5 bases). The CDR3 spans 16 residues. V was clipped by 5 bases and J by 2 bases, with 19 bases between them. Germline lookup yields CDR1 SEHNR and CDR2 FQNEAQ (reference sequence). The DNA of the CDR3 is TGTGCCAGCAGCCTCCCACAGGACGCTCTGACCTACGAGCAGTACTTC. Translation: CASSLPQDALTYEQYF.

The V gene is TRBV4-3, the J gene TRBJ2-7; no firm D call. Per germline, CDR1 LGHNA and CDR2 YSLEER. The V and J ends lost 4 bases and 2 bases respectively, with 9 bases between them. CDR3 length: 13 amino acids. Here the CDR3 reads CASSRRRAYEQYF. The CDR3, as DNA: TGCGCCAGCAGCCGACGGCGAGCCTACGAGCAGTACTTC.

For the CDR3, the DNA is TGTGCCAGCAGCTCCCTTGCCGATGAGCAGTTCTTC. It translates to CASSSLADEQFF. The V gene is TRBV14, the J gene TRBJ2-1, with D hard to call. This CDR3 is 12 amino acids long. Germline V gives CDR1 SGHDN, CDR2 FVKESK. Trimming removed 5 bases from V and 8 bases from J, with 10 bases in between.

This clonotype was observed many times. The CDR3 DNA sequence: TGCGCCAGCAGCGGTGCCGGGGACAGGGGGCTCGGCACCGGGGAGCTGTTTTTT. Protein: CASSGAGDRGLGTGELFF. The chain is built from TRBV4-3 and TRBJ2-2; TRBD1 agrees at 12 bases. V shed 5 bases, J shed 4 bases, and the junction held 11 bases outside the gene matches. The CDR3 sequence is 18 residues long. Germline V CDR1 and CDR2: LGHNA, YSLEER.

This clonotype was counted a few times. The rearrangement links TRBV7-9 to TRBJ2-3; D is possibly TRBD2 (5 bases). The CDR3 loop spans 15 amino acids. V was cut by 1 base and J by 6 bases, with 14 bases left in between. In germline, CDR1 is SEHNR, CDR2 FQNEAQ (reference sequence). CDR3 in amino acids: CASSLVLRAADTQYF. The CDR3 nucleotides are TGTGCCAGCAGCTTAGTCTTGAGGGCGGCGGATACGCAGTATTTT. Complete variable domain (other parts from reference TRBV7-9 and TRBJ2-3): DTGVSQNPRHKITKRGQNVTFRCDPISEHNRLYWYRQTLGQGPEFLTYFQNEAQLEKSRLLSDRFSAERPKGSFSTLEIQRTEQGDSAMYLCASSLVLRAADTQYFGPGTRLTVL.

The genes are TRBV3-1 and TRBJ2-1, with 11 bases aligning to TRBD2. The CDR3 loop spans 18 amino acids. CDR1 is LGHDT, CDR2 YNNKEL, per germline (reference sequence). The CDR3 nucleotides read TGTACCTTCTGTTCCGGGACTAGCGGCCACCTTACCTACAATGAGCAGTTCTTC. Translated, it gives CTFCSGTSGHLTYNEQFF.

The rearrangement joins TRBV6-2 or TRBV6-3 to TRBJ1-2; 9 nucleotides align to TRBD1. Germline V gene lookup returns CDR1 MNHEY and CDR2 SVGEGT. The junction had 8 bases not matched to a gene; V was cut back by 8 bases and J by 7 bases. This CDR3 is built from 13 residues. The CDR3 DNA follows: TGTGCCAGCGGGACAGGGTTCCTTGGTGGCTACACCTTC. Its translation is CASGTGFLGGYTF.

In its sample, this clonotype was seen a few times. The rearrangement joins TRBV20-1 to TRBJ2-1; 9 nucleotides line up with TRBD1. The length of the CDR3 is 15 residues. After removal of 6 bases from V and 7 bases from J, the junction contained 13 bases not matched to a gene. CDR1 and CDR2 (germline): DFQATT, SNEGSKA (reference sequence). The CDR3 is CSATTLQGAVNEQFF. DNA for the CDR3: TGCAGTGCGACGACGCTACAGGGGGCGGTAAATGAGCAGTTCTTC.

This sequence joins TRBV20-1 and TRBJ2-5, with 9 bases identical to TRBD1. V dropped 0 bases and J dropped 5; count of bases not matched to a gene: 4. The CDR3 loop spans 14 amino acids. The V gene's germline CDR1 is DFQATT and CDR2 SNEGSKA (reference sequence). DNA of the CDR3: TGCAGTGCTAGAGAAGGACAGGGGAGGGAGACCCAGTACTTC. Translation gives CSAREGQGRETQYF.

J is TRBJ2-7 and V is TRBV2; the match to TRBD2 covers 7 bases. Germline V gene sequence: CDR1 SNHLY, CDR2 FYNNEI. With 6 bases clipped from V and 0 bases from J, the junction kept 5 bases outside the gene matches. The CDR3 loop spans 14 amino acids. CDR3 in DNA: TGTGCCAGCAGGGGGACTATCCACTCCTACGAGCAGTACTTC. It translates to CASRGTIHSYEQYF.

This clonotype was detected a few times. The gene calls are TRBV14 and TRBJ2-1, with D unresolved. The V and J ends lost 3 bases and 7 bases respectively, with 10 bases between them. The V gene's germline CDR1 is SGHDN and CDR2 FVKESK. This CDR3 region has 13 residues. CDR3 sequence reads: CASSQSIRNEQFF. CDR3 nucleotides: TGTGCCAGCAGCCAGTCTATTCGGAATGAGCAGTTCTTC.

This clonotype was seen at least ten times. The chain has TRBV4-1 and TRBJ2-1, with no clear D. Deletions cut 1 base from V and 4 bases from J, with 8 bases between. Germline loops: CDR1 MGHRA, CDR2 YSYEKL. This CDR3 has 14 amino acids. The CDR3 DNA sequence: TGCGCCAGCAGCCAAGGTAGGGTGTACAATGAGCAGTTCTTC. As protein: CASSQGRVYNEQFF.

There are a few counts of this clonotype. This chain uses TRBV25-1 with TRBJ2-7; no reliable D call. V dropped 6 bases and J dropped 5 bases, with 20 bases sitting between them. The CDR3 runs 15 residues. CDR1 MGHDK and CDR2 SYGVNS come from the germline V gene. The CDR3 nucleotides are TGTGCCAGCAGCGACCCCCGGTCCCTTCGGAACGAGCAGTACTTC. Its protein product is CASSDPRSLRNEQYF.

This clonotype has more than one count but fewer than ten. As DNA, the CDR3 is TGTGCCAGCAGCCAGGAGGGGGCTCTCCAAAATGAGCAGTTCTTC. This gives the protein CASSQEGALQNEQFF. The V call is TRBV4-2, the J call TRBJ2-1; TRBD1 might be the D (7 bases). The CDR3 consists of 15 residues. CDR1 is LGHNA, CDR2 YNFKEQ, per germline. V lost 3 bases and J 7 bases, leaving 16 bases between the germline ends.

This clonotype was seen a few times. The J gene is TRBJ1-5, the V gene TRBV5-6; D not certain. Trimming took 2 bases from V and 6 from J, leaving 18 bases between them. This CDR3 has 16 amino acids. Germline V gene data show CDR1 as SGHDT and CDR2 as YYEEEE. CDR3: CASSFRATDVSQPQHF. Written as DNA, the CDR3 is TGTGCCAGCAGCTTCCGGGCTACGGACGTGAGTCAGCCCCAGCATTTT.

V is TRBV7-9 and J is TRBJ1-2, with 8 bases identical to TRBD1. There are 16 residues in the CDR3. V gave up 0 bases and J gave up 8 bases; unmatched junction bases: 11. Germline V gives CDR1 SEHNR, CDR2 FQNEAQ (reference sequence). CDR3 amino acids: CASSLAHRDRYSGYTF. The DNA for the CDR3 is TGTGCCAGCAGCTTAGCACACCGGGACAGGTATAGCGGCTACACCTTC.

This clonotype was seen a few times. The chain couples TRBV3-1 to TRBJ2-5; TRBD2 is a possible D gene (6 bases). Germline V gene sequence: CDR1 LGHDT, CDR2 YNNKEL (reference sequence). V was trimmed by 0 bases and J by 2 bases, leaving 10 bases between them. The CDR3 covers 15 residues. Written as DNA, the CDR3 is TGTGCCAGCAGCCAAGATTTGCGGGGACAAGAGACCCAGTACTTC. It specifies CASSQDLRGQETQYF.

The chain combines TRBV7-8 with TRBJ2-1; 9 bases agree with TRBD2. J gave up 3 bases and V 10 bases, and 7 bases lay outside the gene matches. The CDR3 has 14 residues. Germline CDR1 is SGHVS and CDR2 is FQNEAQ. The CDR3 sequence: CAITAGGFYNEQFF. Written as DNA, the CDR3 is TGTGCCATCACCGCGGGGGGGTTCTACAATGAGCAGTTCTTC.